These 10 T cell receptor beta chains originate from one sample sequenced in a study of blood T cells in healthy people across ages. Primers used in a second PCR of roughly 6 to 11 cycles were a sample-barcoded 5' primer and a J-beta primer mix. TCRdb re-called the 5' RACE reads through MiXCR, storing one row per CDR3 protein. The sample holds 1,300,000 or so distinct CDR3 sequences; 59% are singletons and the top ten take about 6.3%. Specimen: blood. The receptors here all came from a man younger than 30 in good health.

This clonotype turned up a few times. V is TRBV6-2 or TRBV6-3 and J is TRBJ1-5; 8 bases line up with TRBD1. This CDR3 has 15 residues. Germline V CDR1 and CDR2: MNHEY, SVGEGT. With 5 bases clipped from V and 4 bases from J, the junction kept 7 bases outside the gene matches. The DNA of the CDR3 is TGTGCCAGCAGTACATACGGACAGGGAAATCAGCCCCAGCATTTT. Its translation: CASSTYGQGNQPQHF.

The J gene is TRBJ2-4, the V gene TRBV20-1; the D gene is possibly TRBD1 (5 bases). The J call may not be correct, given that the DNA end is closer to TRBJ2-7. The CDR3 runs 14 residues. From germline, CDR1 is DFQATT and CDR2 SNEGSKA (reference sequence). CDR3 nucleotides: TGCAGTGCTAGAGCCGCCGACAGAGTCTACGAGCAGTACTTC. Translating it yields CSARAADRVYEQYF.

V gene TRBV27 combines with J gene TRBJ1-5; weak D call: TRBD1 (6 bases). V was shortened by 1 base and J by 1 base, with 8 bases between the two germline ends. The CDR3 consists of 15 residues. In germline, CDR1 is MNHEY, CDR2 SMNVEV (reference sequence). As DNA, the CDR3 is TGTGCCAGCAGTTTATTGCAGGGGAGCAATCAGCCCCAGCATTTT. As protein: CASSLLQGSNQPQHF.

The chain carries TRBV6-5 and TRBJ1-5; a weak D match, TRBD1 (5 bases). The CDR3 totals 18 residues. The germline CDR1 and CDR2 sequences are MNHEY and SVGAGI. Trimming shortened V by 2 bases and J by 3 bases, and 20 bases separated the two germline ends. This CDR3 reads CASSYQTTKTGPNQPQHF. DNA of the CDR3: TGTGCCAGCAGTTACCAGACGACGAAAACAGGTCCCAATCAGCCCCAGCATTTT.

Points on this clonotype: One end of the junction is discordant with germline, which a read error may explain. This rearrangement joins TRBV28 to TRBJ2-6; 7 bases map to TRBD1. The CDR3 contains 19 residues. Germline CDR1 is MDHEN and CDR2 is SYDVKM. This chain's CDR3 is CASRRIMRTGTSGANVPTF. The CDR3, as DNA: TGTGCCAGCAGACGCATTATGCGGACAGGTACCTCTGGGGCCAACGTCCCGACTTTC.

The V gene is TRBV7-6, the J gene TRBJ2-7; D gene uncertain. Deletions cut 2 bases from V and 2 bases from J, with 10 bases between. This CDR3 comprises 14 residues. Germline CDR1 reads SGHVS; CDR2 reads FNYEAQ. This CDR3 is CASSLTHSAYEQYF. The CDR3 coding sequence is TGTGCCAGCAGCTTAACTCACTCCGCCTACGAGCAGTACTTC.

The CDR3, as DNA: TGTGCCAGCAGAGACAGTGGGGCCTATGGCTACACCTTC. Its protein product is CASRDSGAYGYTF. The rearrangement links TRBV6-1 to TRBJ1-2; a possible D gene is TRBD1 (5 bases). Deletions cut 6 bases from V and 4 bases from J, with 12 bases between. Germline loops: CDR1 MNHNS, CDR2 SASEGT. The CDR3 covers 13 residues.

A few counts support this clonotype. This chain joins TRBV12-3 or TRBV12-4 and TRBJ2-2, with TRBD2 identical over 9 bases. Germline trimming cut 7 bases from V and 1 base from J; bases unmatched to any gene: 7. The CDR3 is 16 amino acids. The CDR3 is CASIGLAGMNTGELFF. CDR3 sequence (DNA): TGTGCCAGCATAGGGCTAGCGGGGATGAACACCGGGGAGCTGTTTTTT.

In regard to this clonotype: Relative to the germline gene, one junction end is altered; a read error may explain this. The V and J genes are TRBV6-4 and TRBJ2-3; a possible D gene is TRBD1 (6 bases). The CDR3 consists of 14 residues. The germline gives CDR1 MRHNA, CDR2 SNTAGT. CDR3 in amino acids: CASSATGSTDMQYF. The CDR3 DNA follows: TGTGCCAGCAGCGCCACAGGGAGCACAGATATGCAGTATTTT.

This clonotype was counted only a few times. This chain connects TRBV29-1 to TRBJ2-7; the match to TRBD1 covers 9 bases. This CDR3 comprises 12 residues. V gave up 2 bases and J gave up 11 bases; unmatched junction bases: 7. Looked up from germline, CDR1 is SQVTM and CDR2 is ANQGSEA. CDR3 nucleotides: TGCAGCGTTGAATCGACAGGGGGATCAGAGTACTTC. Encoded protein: CSVESTGGSEYF.